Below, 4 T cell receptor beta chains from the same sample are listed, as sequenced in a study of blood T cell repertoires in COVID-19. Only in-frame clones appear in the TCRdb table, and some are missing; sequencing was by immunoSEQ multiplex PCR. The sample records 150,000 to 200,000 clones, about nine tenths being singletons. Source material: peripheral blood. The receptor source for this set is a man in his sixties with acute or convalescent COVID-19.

CDR3 bases: TGTGCCAGCAGCACCCCGACAGGTGGAGAGACCCAGTACTTC. Its translation is CASSTPTGGETQYF. The genes are TRBV5-4 and TRBJ2-5, with D perhaps matching TRBD1 (6 bases). Germline CDR1 is SGHNT and CDR2 is YYREEE (reference sequence). V gave up 4 bases and J gave up 4 bases, with 14 bases separating them. There are 14 residues in the CDR3.

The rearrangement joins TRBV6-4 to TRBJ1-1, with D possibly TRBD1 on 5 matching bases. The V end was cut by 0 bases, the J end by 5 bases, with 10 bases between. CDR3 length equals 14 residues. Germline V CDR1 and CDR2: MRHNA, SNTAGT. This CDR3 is CASSDSDGGTEAFF. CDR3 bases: TGTGCCAGCAGTGACTCCGACGGGGGGACTGAAGCTTTCTTT.

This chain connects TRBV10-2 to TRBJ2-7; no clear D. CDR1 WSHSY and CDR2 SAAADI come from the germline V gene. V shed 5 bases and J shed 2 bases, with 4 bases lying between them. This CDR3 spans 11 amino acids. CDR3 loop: CASSLTYEQYF. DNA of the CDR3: TGCGCCAGCAGTCTAACCTACGAGCAGTACTTC.

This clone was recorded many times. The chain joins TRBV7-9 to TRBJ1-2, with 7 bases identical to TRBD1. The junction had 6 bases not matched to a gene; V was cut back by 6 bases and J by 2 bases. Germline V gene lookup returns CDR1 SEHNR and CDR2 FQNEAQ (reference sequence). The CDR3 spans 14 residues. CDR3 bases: TGTGCCAGCAGTTGGGAACAGGGGAACTATGGCTACACCTTC. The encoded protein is CASSWEQGNYGYTF.